This T cell receptor beta chain was observed in a study of T-cell reconstitution after alpha-beta-depleted transplantation in children. Germline CDR1 SGHNT, CDR2 YYREEE (reference sequence). The CDR3 sequence is 17 residues long. Trimming removed 4 bases from V and 1 base from J, with 18 bases in between. This clonotype showed up many times. During its preparation, the TCRbeta library received unique molecular identifiers. MiXCR was run by TCRdb on the PCR reads, yielding one entry per CDR3 protein. Of over 150,000 distinct CDR3 sequences in the sample, roughly 15% are singletons; the top ten hold roughly 13%.

Sequenced here: PBMCs from the stem cell graft donor, sampled from the stem cell graft. The V and J genes are TRBV5-4 and TRBJ2-1; possible D gene TRBD2, 6 bases. The TCR was taken from a human donor who donated a stem cell graft to a child with acute lymphoblastic leukemia. The DNA for the CDR3 is TGTGCCAGCAGCCAGGGACTGGCTACCTTATCCTACAATGAGCAGTTCTTC. Protein sequence: CASSQGLATLSYNEQFF.